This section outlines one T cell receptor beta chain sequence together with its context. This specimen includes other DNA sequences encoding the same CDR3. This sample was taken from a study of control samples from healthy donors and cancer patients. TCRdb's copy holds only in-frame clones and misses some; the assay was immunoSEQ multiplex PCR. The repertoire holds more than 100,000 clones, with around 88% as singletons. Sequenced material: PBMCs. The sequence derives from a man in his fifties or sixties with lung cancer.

The CDR3 is CASSLEGETQYF. The CDR3 region has the DNA TGCGCCAGCAGCTTGGAAGGGGAGACCCAGTACTTC. The rearrangement links TRBV5-1 to TRBJ2-5; D not certain. The V end was cut by 0 bases, the J end by 5 bases, with 5 bases between. There are 12 residues in the CDR3. The germline CDR1 and CDR2 sequences are SGHRS and YFSETQ.